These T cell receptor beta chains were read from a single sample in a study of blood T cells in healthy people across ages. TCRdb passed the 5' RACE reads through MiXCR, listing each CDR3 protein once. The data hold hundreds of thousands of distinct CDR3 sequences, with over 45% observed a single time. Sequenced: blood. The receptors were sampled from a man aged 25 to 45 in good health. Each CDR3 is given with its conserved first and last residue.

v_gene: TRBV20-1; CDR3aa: CSARDGGGSSYEQYF
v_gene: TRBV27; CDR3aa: CASSLYYSGRPGNEQFF
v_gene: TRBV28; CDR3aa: CASSFFDPGEGEQYF
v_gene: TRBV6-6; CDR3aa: CASSYSGTSGNYEQYF
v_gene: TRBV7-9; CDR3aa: CASSFSSSPLHF
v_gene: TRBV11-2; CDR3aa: CASTNGDTYNEQFF
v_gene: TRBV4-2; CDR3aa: CASSQSYGYTF
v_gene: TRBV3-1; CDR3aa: CASSLRGVYEQYF
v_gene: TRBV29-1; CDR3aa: CSVETHQTDTQYF
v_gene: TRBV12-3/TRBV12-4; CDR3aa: CASSLDRGSDEKLFF
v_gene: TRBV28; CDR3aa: CATRVRSYEQYF
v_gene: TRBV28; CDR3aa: CASTSRQGAYEQYF
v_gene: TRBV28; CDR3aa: CASSAGGASGYYNEQFF
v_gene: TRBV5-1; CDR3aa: CASGLEGLYEQYF
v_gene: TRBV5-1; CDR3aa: CASSLDPGRVDEQYF
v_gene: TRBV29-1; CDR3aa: CSAEGTSGGYEQYF
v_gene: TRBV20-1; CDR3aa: CSARNLAGHYEQYF
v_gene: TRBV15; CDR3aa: CATSVTSGNNEQFF
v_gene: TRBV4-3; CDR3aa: CASSHTAGYEQYF
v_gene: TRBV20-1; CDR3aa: CSAVVKNIQYF
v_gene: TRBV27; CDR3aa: CASRISAIHREQYF
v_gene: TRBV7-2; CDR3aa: CASSLPRTLAYEQYF
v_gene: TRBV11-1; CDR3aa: CASSLAPDNEQFF
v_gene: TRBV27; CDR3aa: CASSFGLAGGGFKFF
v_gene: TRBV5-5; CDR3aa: CASSFDRGPYEQYF
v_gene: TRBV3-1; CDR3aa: CASQQPRREKYF
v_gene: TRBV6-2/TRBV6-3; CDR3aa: CASTHGSSQFF
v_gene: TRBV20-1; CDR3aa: CSARRLAPPDTQYF
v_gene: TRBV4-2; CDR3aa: CASSQEPLDREVRGGYTF
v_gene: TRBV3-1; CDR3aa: CASSHSYGYTF
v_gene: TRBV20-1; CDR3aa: CSGGKSSDTQYF